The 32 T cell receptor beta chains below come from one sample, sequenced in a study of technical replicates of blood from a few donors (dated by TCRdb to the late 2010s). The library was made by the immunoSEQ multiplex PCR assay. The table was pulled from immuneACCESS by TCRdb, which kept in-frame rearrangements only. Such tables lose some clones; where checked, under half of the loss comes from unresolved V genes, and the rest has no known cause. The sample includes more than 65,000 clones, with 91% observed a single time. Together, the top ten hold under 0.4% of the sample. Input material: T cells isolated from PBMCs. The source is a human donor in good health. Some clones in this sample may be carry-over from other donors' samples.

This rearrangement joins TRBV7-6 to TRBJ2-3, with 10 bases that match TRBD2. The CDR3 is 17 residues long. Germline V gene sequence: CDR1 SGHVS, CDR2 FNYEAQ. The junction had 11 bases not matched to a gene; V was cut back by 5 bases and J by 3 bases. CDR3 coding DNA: TGTGCCAGCAGCCCTAGGGCTAGCGGGAGTACGACAGATACGCAGTATTTT. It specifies CASSPRASGSTTDTQYF.

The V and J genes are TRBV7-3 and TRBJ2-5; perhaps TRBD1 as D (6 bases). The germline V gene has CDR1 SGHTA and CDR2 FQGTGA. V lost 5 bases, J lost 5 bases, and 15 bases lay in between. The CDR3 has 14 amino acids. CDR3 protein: CASSQGGQSETQYF. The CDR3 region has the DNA TGTGCCAGCAGCCAAGGGGGACAATCCGAGACCCAGTACTTC. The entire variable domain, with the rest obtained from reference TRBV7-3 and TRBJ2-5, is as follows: GAGVSQTPSNKVTEKGKYVELRCDPISGHTALYWYRQSLGQGPEFLIYFQGTGAADDSGLPNDRFFAVRPEGSVSTLKIQRTERGDSAVYLCASSQGGQSETQYFGPGTRLLVL.

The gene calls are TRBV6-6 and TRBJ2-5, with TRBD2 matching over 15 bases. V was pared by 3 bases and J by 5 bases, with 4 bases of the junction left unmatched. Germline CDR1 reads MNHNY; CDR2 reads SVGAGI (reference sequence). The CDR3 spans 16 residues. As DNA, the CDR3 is TGTGCCAGCAGTTATGGACTAGCGGGGGGGCGGGAGACCCAGTACTTC. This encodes CASSYGLAGGRETQYF.

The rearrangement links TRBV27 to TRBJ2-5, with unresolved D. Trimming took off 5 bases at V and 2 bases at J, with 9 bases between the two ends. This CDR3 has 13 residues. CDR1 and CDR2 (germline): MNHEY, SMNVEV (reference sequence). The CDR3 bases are TGTGCCAGCAGTGCCAGAATTCAAGAGACCCAGTACTTC. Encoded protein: CASSARIQETQYF.

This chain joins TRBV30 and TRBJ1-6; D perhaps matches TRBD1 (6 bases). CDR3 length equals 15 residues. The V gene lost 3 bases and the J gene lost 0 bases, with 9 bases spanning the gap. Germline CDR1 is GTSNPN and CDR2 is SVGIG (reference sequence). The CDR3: CAWSQGGSYNSPLHF. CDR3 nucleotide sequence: TGTGCCTGGAGCCAAGGGGGCTCCTATAATTCACCCCTCCACTTT.

The CDR3 spells CASSRSAGAPPEQYF. DNA of the CDR3: TGTGCCAGCAGCCGGTCGGCAGGGGCTCCCCCCGAGCAGTACTTC. The chain uses TRBV5-4 and TRBJ2-7, with TRBD1 as a possible D gene (6 bases). Trimming stripped 4 bases from V and 6 bases from J, with 20 bases between. The germline gives CDR1 SGHNT, CDR2 YYREEE (reference sequence). This CDR3 comprises 15 residues.

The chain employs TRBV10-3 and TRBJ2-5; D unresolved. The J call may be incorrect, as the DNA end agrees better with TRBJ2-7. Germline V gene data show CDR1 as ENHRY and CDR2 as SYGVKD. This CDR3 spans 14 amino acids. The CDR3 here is CAISDSRSIGEQYF. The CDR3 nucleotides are TGTGCCATCAGTGACTCTAGGTCTATCGGCGAGCAGTACTTC.

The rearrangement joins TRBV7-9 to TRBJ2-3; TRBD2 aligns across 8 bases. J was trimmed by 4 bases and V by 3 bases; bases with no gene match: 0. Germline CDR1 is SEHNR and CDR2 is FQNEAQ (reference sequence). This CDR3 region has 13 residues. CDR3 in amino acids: CASSFSGADTQYF. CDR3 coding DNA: TGTGCCAGCAGCTTTAGCGGGGCAGATACGCAGTATTTT.

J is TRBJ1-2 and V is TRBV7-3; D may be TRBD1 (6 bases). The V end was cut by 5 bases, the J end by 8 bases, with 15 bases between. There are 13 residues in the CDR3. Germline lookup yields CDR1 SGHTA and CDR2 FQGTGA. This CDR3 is CASSLNRVVGYTF. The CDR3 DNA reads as TGTGCCAGCAGCCTCAACAGGGTTGTGGGCTACACCTTC.

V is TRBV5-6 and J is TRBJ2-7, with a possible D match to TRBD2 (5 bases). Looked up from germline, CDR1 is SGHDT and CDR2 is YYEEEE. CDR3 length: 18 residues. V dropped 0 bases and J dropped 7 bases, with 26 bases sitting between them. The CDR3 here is CASSLVSRRNRPSLEQYF. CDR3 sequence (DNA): TGTGCCAGCAGCTTGGTATCGAGGAGGAATCGGCCTTCTTTGGAGCAGTACTTC. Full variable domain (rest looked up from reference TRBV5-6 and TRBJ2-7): DAGVTQSPTHLIKTRGQQVTLRCSPKSGHDTVSWYQQALGQGPQFIFQYYEEEERQRGNFPDRFSGHQFPNYSSELNVNALLLGDSALYLCASSLVSRRNRPSLEQYFGPGTRLTVT.

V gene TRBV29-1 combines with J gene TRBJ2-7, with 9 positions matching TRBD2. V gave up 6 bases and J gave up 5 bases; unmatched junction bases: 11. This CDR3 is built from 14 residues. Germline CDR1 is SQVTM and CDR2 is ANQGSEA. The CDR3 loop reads CSVARSSGNDEQYF. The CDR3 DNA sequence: TGCAGCGTCGCTAGGTCTAGCGGGAACGACGAGCAGTACTTC.

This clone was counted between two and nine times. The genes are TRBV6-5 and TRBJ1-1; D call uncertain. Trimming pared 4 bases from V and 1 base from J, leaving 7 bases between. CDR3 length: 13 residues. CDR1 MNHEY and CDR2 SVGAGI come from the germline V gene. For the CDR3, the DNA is TGTGCCAGCAGTTTGGAGGGGAACACTGAAGCTTTCTTT. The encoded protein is CASSLEGNTEAFF.

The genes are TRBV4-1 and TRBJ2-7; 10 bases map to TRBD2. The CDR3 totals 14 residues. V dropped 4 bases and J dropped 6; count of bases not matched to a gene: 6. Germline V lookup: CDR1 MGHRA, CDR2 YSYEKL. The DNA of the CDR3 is TGCGCCAGCAGCCCTTTAGCGGGGGGTGTCGAGCAGTACTTC. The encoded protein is CASSPLAGGVEQYF.

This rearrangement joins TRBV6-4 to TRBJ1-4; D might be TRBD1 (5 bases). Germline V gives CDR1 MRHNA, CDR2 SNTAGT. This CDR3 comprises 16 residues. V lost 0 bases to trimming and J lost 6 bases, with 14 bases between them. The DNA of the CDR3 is TGTGCCAGCAGTGACTCGCGTAGGGGTTCTGATGAAAAACTGTTTTTT. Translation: CASSDSRRGSDEKLFF.

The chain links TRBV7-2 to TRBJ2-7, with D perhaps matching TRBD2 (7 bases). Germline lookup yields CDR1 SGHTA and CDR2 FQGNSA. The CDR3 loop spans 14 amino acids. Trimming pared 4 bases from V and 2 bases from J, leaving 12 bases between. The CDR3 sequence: CASSSGGGTYEQYF. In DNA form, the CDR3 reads TGTGCCAGCAGCTCGGGGGGCGGGACCTACGAGCAGTACTTC.

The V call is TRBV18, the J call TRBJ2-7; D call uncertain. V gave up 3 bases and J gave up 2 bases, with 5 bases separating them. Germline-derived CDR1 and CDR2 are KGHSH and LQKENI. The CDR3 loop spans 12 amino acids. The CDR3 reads CASSPLPYEQYF. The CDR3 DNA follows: TGTGCCAGCTCACCTCTCCCCTACGAGCAGTACTTC. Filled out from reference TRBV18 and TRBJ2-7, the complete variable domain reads NAGVMQNPRHLVRRRGQEARLRCSPMKGHSHVYWYRQLPEEGLKFMVYLQKENIIDESGMPKERFSAEFPKEGPSILRIQQVVRGDSAAYFCASSPLPYEQYFGPGTRLTVT.

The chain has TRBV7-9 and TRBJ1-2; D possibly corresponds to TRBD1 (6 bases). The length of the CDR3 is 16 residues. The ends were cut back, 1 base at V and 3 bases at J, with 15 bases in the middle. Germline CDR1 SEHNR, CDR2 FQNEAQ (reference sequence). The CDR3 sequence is CASSLEGVQGDYGYTF. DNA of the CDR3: TGTGCCAGCAGCTTAGAGGGGGTACAGGGAGACTATGGCTACACCTTC.

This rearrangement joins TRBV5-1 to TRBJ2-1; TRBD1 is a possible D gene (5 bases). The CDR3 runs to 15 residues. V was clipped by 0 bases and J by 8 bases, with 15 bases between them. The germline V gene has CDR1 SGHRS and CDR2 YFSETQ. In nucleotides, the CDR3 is TGCGCCAGCAGCTTGGAACAAGGGGTAATCGATGAGCAGTTCTTC. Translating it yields CASSLEQGVIDEQFF.

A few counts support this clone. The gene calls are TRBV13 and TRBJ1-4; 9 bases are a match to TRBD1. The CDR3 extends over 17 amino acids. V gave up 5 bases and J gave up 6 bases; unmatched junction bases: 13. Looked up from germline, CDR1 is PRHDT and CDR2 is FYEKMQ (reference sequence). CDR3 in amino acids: CASSATPYRDRDEKLFF. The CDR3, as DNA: TGTGCCAGCAGCGCAACGCCTTACCGGGACAGGGATGAAAAACTGTTTTTT.

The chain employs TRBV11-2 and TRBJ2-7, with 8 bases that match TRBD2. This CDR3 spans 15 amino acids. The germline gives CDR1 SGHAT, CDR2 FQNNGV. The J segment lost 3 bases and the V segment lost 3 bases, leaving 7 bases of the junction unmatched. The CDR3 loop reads CASSFRRTSGYEQYF. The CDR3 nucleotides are TGTGCCAGCAGCTTCCGCCGCACTAGCGGCTACGAGCAGTACTTC.

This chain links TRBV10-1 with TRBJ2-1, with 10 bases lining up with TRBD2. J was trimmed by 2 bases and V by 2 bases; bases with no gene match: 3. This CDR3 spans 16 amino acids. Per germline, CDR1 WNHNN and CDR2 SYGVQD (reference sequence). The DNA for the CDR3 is TGCGCCAGCAGTGAGATGGGGACTAGCGCCTACAATGAGCAGTTCTTC. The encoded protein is CASSEMGTSAYNEQFF.

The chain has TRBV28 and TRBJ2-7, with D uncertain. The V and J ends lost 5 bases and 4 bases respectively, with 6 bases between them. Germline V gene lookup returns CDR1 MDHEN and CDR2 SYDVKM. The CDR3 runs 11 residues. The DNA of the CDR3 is TGTGCCAGCAGTATGGCTTACGAGCAGTACTTC. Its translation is CASSMAYEQYF.

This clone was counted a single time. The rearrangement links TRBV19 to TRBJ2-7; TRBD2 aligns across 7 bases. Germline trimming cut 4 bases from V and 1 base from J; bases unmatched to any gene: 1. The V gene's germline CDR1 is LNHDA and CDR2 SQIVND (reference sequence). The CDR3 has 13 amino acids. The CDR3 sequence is CASSRLASYEQYF. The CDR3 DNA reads TGTGCCAGTAGTAGACTAGCATCCTACGAGCAGTACTTC.

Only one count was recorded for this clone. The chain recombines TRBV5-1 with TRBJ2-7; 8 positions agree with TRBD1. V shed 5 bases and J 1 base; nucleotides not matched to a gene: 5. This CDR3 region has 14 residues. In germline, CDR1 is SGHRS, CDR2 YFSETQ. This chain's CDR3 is CASSFGQGSYEQYF. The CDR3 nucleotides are TGCGCCAGCAGTTTTGGACAGGGATCCTACGAGCAGTACTTC.

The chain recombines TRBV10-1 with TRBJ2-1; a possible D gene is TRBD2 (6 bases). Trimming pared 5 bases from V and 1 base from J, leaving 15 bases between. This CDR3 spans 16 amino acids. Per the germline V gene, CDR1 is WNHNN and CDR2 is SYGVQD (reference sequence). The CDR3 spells CASSWEAADSYNEQFF. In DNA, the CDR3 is TGCGCCAGCAGTTGGGAGGCCGCCGATTCCTACAATGAGCAGTTCTTC.

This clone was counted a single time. CDR3 in DNA: TGCGCCAGCAGCCTTTCGGGACAGGGAAACACTGAAGCTTTCTTT. Translating gives CASSLSGQGNTEAFF. V and J are TRBV4-1 and TRBJ1-1; 9 nucleotides agree with TRBD1. This CDR3 is 15 amino acids long. Losses at the gene ends were 4 bases for V and 2 bases for J; bases not matched to a gene: 5. Germline CDR1 MGHRA, CDR2 YSYEKL.

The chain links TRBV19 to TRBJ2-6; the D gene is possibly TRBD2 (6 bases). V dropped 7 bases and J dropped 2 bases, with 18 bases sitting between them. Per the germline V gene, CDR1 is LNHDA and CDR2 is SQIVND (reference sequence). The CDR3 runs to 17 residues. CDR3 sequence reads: CASTEAGLVAGANVLTF. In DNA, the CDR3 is TGTGCCAGTACAGAGGCGGGGCTGGTGGCTGGGGCCAACGTCCTGACTTTC.

The CDR3 nucleotides read TGTGCCAGCAGCCAAGATGTGGGCATAGGAAGACTGAACACTGAAGCTTTCTTT. Translated: CASSQDVGIGRLNTEAFF. The chain carries TRBV4-2 and TRBJ1-1; D is ambiguous. Trimming pared 0 bases from V and 0 bases from J, leaving 17 bases between. Germline-derived CDR1 and CDR2 are LGHNA and YNFKEQ. The CDR3 spans 18 residues.

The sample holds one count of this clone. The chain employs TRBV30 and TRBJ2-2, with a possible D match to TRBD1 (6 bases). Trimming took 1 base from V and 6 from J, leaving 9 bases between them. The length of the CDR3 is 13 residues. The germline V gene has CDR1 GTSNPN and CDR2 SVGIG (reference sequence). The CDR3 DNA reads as TGTGCCTGGAGTGGACAGGCAGCCGGGGAGCTGTTTTTT. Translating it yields CAWSGQAAGELFF.

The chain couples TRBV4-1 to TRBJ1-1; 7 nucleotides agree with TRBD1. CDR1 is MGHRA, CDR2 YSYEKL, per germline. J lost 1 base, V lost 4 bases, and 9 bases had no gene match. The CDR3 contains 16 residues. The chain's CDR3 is CASSPTRGRENTEAFF. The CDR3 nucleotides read TGCGCCAGCAGCCCTACGAGGGGGCGCGAGAACACTGAAGCTTTCTTT.

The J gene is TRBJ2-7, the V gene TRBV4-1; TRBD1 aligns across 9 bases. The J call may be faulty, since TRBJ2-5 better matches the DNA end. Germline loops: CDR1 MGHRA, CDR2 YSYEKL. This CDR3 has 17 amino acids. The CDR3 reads CASSLLPGQGLQETQYF. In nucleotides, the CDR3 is TGCGCCAGCAGCCTCCTTCCGGGACAGGGCTTACAAGAGACCCAGTACTTC.

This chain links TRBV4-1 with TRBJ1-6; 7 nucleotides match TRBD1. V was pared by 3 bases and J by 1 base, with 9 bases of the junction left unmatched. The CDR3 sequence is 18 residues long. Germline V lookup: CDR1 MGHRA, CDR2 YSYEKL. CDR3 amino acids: CASSHPDRESSYNSPLHF. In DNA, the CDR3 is TGCGCCAGCAGCCACCCCGACAGGGAAAGTTCCTATAATTCACCCCTCCACTTT.